The 5 T cell receptor beta chains reported below all come from one sample, sequenced in a study of metastatic and nonmetastatic thyroid tumors. Patients were all untreated before their thyroid surgery. TCRdb reanalyzed the PCR reads with MiXCR. The table lists tens of thousands of clones, about 13% of them singletons, with roughly 9.5% in the top ten. The sequenced sample consisted of blood. These receptors came from a female donor with papillary thyroid cancer or a benign thyroid nodule (not recorded which). Some clones in this sample may be carry-over from other donors' samples.

This clone was recorded many times. The V call is TRBV3-1, the J call TRBJ2-5; D possibly corresponds to TRBD2 (6 bases). The CDR3 runs 15 residues. The germline CDR1 and CDR2 sequences are LGHDT and YNNKEL (reference sequence). The V end was cut by 4 bases, the J end by 1 base, with 13 bases between. The CDR3 protein is CASSLLLAVQETQYF. The CDR3 coding sequence is TGTGCCAGCAGCCTACTACTAGCAGTCCAAGAGACCCAGTACTTC.

Ten or more counts support this clone. The chain couples TRBV28 to TRBJ2-1; possible D gene TRBD2, 5 bases. There are 17 residues in the CDR3. Trimming stripped 5 bases from V and 5 bases from J, with 22 bases between. The germline CDR1 and CDR2 sequences are MDHEN and SYDVKM. CDR3 DNA sequence: TGTGCCAGCAGTCCCATACTAGGGTTTGCGGCCGACAATGAGCAGTTCTTC. It is translated as CASSPILGFAADNEQFF.

Remarks on this clone: This may arise from a read error, as a much more abundant clone is one base away. V and J are TRBV9 and TRBJ2-5; 9 positions match TRBD1. The CDR3 spans 14 residues. CDR1 and CDR2 (germline): SGDLS, YYNGEE. The CDR3 sequence: CASSAQGAIETHYF. CDR3 nucleotides: TGTGCCAGCAGCGCACAGGGGGCAATTGAGACCCATTACTTC.

This clone showed up many times. The chain is built from TRBV24-1 and TRBJ1-1; unclear D gene. Germline values: CDR1 KGHDR, CDR2 SFDVKD. This CDR3 is 13 amino acids long. V was cut by 2 bases and J by 0 bases, with 3 bases left in between. In DNA form, the CDR3 reads TGTGCCACCAGTGATTGGCTGAACACTGAAGCTTTCTTT. It codes for CATSDWLNTEAFF.

At least ten counts were recorded for this clone. The chain has TRBV19 and TRBJ1-2, with D hard to call. V shed 6 bases and J shed 7 bases, with 15 bases lying between them. The CDR3 is 13 residues long. Germline CDR1 is LNHDA and CDR2 is SQIVND (reference sequence). CDR3 region: CASSHSRTPGYTF. CDR3 in DNA: TGTGCCAGTAGCCATTCCCGGACGCCTGGCTACACCTTC.